Listed below are T cell receptor beta chains from one sample, sequenced in a study of monozygotic twins with inflammatory bowel disease. TCRdb reprocessed the 5' RACE reads; each CDR3 protein has one entry and no DNA is given. The data show under 200,000 distinct CDR3 sequences, and the top ten clones hold over 2.5%. Sequenced: blood. The receptor source for this set is a human donor with ulcerative colitis or Crohn's disease, or a healthy co-twin of an affected twin (not recorded which). Each CDR3 is given with its conserved first and last residue. Fields, in order: V gene, J gene, CDR3 length, CDR3 protein.

V: TRBV20-1
J: TRBJ2-7
length: 13
CDR3: CSARADGFYEQYF

V: TRBV5-1
J: TRBJ2-1
length: 15
CDR3: CASSLGFGQGDEQFF

V: TRBV20-1
J: TRBJ2-1
length: 13
CDR3: CSFSGRVYNEQFF

V: TRBV7-9
J: TRBJ2-5
length: 15
CDR3: CASSSISGFQETQYF

V: TRBV27
J: TRBJ1-2
length: 13
CDR3: CASSLDSTYGYTF

V: TRBV19
J: TRBJ1-5
length: 14
CDR3: CASSIMKSNQPQHF

V: TRBV10-3
J: TRBJ2-1
length: 15
CDR3: CAISESRDRGNEQFF

V: TRBV14
J: TRBJ2-4
length: 14
CDR3: CASSPALAKNIQYF

V: TRBV24-1
J: TRBJ2-5
length: 12
CDR3: CATSDERETQYF

V: TRBV20-1
J: TRBJ2-4
length: 16
CDR3: CSARGVRVSAKNIQYF

V: TRBV5-6
J: TRBJ2-3
length: 17
CDR3: CASSFGMWREVTDTQYF

V: TRBV9
J: TRBJ2-1
length: 20
CDR3: CASSVDPSQVGPSSYNEQFF

V: TRBV30
J: TRBJ2-6
length: 15
CDR3: CAWSVGVSGANVLTF

V: TRBV6-2/TRBV6-3
J: TRBJ2-4
length: 15
CDR3: CASSYSFGPENIQYF

V: TRBV5-4
J: TRBJ2-5
length: 15
CDR3: CASSPREGIRETQYF

V: TRBV11-2
J: TRBJ1-1
length: 15
CDR3: CASSLVPSGGTEAFF